This entry lists 10 T cell receptor beta chains sequenced from one sample in a study of T cell responses to AZD1222 COVID-19 vaccine. Assay used: immunoSEQ multiplex PCR; TCRdb lists only in-frame clones, some missing. The repertoire has approximately 46,000 clones, roughly 80% of them found once; the top ten carry around 7%. Source: peripheral blood, taken on day 0 of AZD1222 vaccination. Source of these receptors: an adult in good health.

The gene calls are TRBV5-1 and TRBJ2-3; 11 bases are shared with TRBD2. The junction had 8 bases not matched to a gene; V was cut back by 4 bases and J by 7 bases. Per the germline V gene, CDR1 is SGHRS and CDR2 is YFSETQ. The CDR3 is 15 residues long. Here the CDR3 DNA reads TGCGCCAGCAGCGAAACTAGCGGGAGAACGTATACGCAGTATTTT. Encoded protein: CASSETSGRTYTQYF. Filled out from reference TRBV5-1 and TRBJ2-3, the complete variable domain reads KAGVTQTPRYLIKTRGQQVTLSCSPISGHRSVSWYQQTPGQGLQFLFEYFSETQRNKGNFPGRFSGRQFSNSRSEMNVSTLELGDSALYLCASSETSGRTYTQYFGPGTRLTVL.

The chain couples TRBV11-2 to TRBJ2-5; weak D call: TRBD1 (6 bases). Trimming pared 3 bases from V and 5 bases from J, leaving 13 bases between. Looked up from germline, CDR1 is SGHAT and CDR2 is FQNNGV. The CDR3 length is 14 residues. The CDR3: CASSFGSRGETQYF. CDR3 nucleotide sequence: TGTGCCAGCAGCTTCGGTTCCAGGGGTGAGACCCAGTACTTC. Full variable domain (remainder filled in from reference TRBV11-2 and TRBJ2-5): EAGVAQSPRYKIIEKRQSVAFWCNPISGHATLYWYQQILGQGPKLLIQFQNNGVVDDSQLPKDRFSAERLKGVDSTLKIQPAKLEDSAVYLCASSFGSRGETQYFGPGTRLLVL.

The rearrangement links TRBV4-1 to TRBJ1-4; possibly TRBD1 for D (5 bases). V was pared by 10 bases and J by 8 bases, with 17 bases between. CDR3 size: 13 residues. Germline V gives CDR1 MGHRA, CDR2 YSYEKL. Here the CDR3 DNA reads TGCGCCACCACCGCGGGGGGGGACGAAAAACTGTTTTTT. Protein product: CATTAGGDEKLFF.

This clone was seen more than once but under ten times. V usage is TRBV27 and J usage is TRBJ2-2; D remains ambiguous. Germline CDR1 is MNHEY and CDR2 is SMNVEV (reference sequence). Trimming pared 0 bases from V and 5 bases from J, leaving 10 bases between. The CDR3 runs to 15 residues. CDR3: CASSLSADNTGELFF. Here the CDR3 DNA reads TGTGCCAGCAGTTTATCTGCAGATAATACCGGGGAGCTGTTTTTT.

This sequence joins TRBV5-1 and TRBJ2-3; TRBD1 is a possible D gene (7 bases). CDR1 and CDR2 (germline): SGHRS, YFSETQ. This CDR3 is 15 amino acids long. V was cut by 0 bases and J by 5 bases, with 13 bases left in between. This CDR3 is CASSLVTGEVDTQYF. Here the CDR3 DNA reads TGCGCCAGCAGCTTGGTTACAGGGGAGGTAGATACGCAGTATTTT.

This clone has a handful of counts. The V and J genes are TRBV5-1 and TRBJ1-4, with no clear D. Germline assignment: CDR1 SGHRS and CDR2 YFSETQ. The CDR3 extends over 16 amino acids. V was cut by 0 bases and J by 3 bases, with 12 bases left in between. The CDR3 loop is CASSLEAGSPNEKLFF. CDR3 nucleotide sequence: TGCGCCAGCAGCTTGGAGGCGGGGTCCCCTAATGAAAAACTGTTTTTT.

V usage is TRBV5-1 and J usage is TRBJ2-5; 11 bases map to TRBD2. This CDR3 has 17 residues. Trimming took 4 bases from V and 5 from J; bases not matched to a gene: 13. In germline, CDR1 is SGHRS, CDR2 YFSETQ. The CDR3 loop reads CASSQLTSGRDGETQYF. CDR3 coding DNA: TGCGCCAGCAGCCAACTTACTAGCGGGAGAGACGGGGAGACCCAGTACTTC.

This clone is judged medium-sized. V is TRBV27 and J is TRBJ2-7, with 9 bases matching TRBD1. The CDR3 has 13 residues. Germline CDR1 MNHEY, CDR2 SMNVEV (reference sequence). Unmatched junction bases numbered 7, after V lost 6 bases and J lost 7 bases. CDR3 coding DNA: TGTGCCAGCAGGGGACAGGGTCAAGGAGAGCAGTACTTC. The encoded protein is CASRGQGQGEQYF.

V and J are TRBV5-4 and TRBJ2-1; 10 bases align to TRBD1. The ends lost 4 bases at V and 5 bases at J; junction bases unmatched: 6. CDR3 length equals 15 residues. Germline V gives CDR1 SGHNT, CDR2 YYREEE (reference sequence). The CDR3 reads CASSRDRGLDNEQFF. The CDR3 DNA reads TGTGCCAGCAGCCGGGACAGGGGCCTCGACAATGAGCAGTTCTTC.

This sequence joins TRBV19 and TRBJ2-1; a possible D gene is TRBD2 (5 bases). Per germline, CDR1 LNHDA and CDR2 SQIVND (reference sequence). The CDR3 covers 14 residues. Trimming cost V 6 bases and J 12 bases, with 21 bases left between them. Written as DNA, the CDR3 is TGTGCCAGTAGCCTCCGGGAAGATCACACGACGCAGTTCTTC. This codes for CASSLREDHTTQFF.